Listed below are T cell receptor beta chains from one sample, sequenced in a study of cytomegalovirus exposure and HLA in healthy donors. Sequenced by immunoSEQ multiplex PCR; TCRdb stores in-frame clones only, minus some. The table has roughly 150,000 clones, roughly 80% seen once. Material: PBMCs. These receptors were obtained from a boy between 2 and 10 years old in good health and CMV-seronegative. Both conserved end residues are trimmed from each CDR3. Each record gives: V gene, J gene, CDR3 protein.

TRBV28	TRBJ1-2	ASSSGGGGYT
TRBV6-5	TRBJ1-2	ASSYTGQGRGYT
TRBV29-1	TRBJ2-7	SVVYGDRGEQY
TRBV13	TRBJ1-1	ASSLVGTGLSEAF
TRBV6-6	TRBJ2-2	ASSYSPPTGSGELF
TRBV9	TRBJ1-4	ASSARTGATNEKLF
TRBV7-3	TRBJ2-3	ASRSTRDFTPDTQY
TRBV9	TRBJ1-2	ASSPRSTGEILRS
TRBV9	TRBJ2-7	ASSVGIGTSYEQY
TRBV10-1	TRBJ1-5	ASRDDGQGSQPQH
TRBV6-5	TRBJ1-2	ASSAVRTANYGYT
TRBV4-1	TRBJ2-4	ASSPTGQRNIQY
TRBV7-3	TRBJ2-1	ASSLSGKPSYNEQF